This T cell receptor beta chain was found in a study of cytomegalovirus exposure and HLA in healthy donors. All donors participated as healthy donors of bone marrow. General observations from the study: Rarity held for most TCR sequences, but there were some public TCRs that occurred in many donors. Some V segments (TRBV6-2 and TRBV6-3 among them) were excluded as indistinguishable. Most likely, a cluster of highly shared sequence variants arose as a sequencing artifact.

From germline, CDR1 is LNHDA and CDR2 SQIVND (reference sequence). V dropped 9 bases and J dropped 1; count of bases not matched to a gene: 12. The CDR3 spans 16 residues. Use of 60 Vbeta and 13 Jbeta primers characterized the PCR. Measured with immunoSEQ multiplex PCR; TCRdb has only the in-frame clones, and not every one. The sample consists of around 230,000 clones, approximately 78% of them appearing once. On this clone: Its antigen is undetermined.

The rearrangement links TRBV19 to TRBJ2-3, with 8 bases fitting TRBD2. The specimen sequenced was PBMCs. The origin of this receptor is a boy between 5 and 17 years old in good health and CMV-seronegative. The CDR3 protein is CASRAIGGGRTDTQYF. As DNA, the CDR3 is TGTGCCAGCCGGGCTATCGGCGGGGGGCGCACAGATACGCAGTATTTT.